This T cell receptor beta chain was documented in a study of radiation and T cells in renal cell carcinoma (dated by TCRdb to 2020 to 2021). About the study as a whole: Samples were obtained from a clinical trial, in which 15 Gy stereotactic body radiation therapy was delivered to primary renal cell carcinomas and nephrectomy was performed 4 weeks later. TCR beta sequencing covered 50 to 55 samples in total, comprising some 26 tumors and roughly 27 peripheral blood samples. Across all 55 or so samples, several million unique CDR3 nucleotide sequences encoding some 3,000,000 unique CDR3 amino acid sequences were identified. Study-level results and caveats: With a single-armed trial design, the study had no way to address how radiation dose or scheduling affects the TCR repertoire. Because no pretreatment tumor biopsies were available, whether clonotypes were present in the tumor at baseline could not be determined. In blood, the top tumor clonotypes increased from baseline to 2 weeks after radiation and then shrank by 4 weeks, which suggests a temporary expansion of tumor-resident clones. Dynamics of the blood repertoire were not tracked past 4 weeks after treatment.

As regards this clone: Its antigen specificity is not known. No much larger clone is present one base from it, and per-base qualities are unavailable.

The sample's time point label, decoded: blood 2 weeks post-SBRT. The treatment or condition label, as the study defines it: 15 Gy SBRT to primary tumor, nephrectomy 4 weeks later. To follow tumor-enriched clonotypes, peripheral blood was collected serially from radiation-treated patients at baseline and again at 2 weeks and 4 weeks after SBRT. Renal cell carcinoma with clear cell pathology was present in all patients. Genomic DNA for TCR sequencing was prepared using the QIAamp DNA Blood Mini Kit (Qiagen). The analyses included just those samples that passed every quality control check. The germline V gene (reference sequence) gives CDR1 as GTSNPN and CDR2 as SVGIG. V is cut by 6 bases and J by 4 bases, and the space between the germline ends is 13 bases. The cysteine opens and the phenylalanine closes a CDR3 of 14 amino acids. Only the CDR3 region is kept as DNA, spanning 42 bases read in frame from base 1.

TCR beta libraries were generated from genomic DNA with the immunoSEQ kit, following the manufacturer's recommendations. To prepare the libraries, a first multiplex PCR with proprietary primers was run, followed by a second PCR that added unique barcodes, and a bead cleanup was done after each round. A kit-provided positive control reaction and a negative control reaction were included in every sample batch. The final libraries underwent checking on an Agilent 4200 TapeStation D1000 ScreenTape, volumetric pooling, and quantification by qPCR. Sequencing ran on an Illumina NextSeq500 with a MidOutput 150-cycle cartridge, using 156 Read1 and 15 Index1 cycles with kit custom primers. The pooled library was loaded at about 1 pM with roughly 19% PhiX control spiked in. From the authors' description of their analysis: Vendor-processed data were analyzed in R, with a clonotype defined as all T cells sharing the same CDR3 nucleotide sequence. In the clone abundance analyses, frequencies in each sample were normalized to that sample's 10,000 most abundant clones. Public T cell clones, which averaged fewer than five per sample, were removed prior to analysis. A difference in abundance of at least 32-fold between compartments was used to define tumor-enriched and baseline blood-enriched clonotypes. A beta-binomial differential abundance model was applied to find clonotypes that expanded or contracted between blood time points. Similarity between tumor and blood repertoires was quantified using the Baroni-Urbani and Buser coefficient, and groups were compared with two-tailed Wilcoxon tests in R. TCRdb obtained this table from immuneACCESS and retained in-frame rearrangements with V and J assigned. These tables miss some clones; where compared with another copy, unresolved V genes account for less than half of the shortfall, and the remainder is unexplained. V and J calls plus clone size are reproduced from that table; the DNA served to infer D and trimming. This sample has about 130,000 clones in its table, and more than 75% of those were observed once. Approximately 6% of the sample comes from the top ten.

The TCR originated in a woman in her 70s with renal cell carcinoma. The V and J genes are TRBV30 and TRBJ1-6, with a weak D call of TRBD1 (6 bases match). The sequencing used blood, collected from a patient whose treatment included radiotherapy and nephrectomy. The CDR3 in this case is CACRRTAYNSPLHF. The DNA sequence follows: TGTGCCTGCCGCCGGACAGCGTATAATTCACCCCTCCACTTT.